The source of this T cell receptor beta chain is a study of cytomegalovirus exposure and HLA in healthy donors. Overall study context: A data release that came early held about 89 million unique TCRs from HLA-typed donors. Study outcomes and limitations: The listing of 150 or so TCR beta chains classed them as cytomegalovirus-associated.

PCR employed 60 Vbeta and 13 Jbeta primers. Measured with immunoSEQ multiplex PCR; TCRdb has only the in-frame clones, and not every one. The sample has roughly 160,000 clones, around four fifths seen once; the top ten hold 1%. Points on this clone: What it recognizes is unknown.

The clonotype was recovered from a woman aged 50 to 60 in good health and CMV-seropositive. The sequenced sample consisted of PBMCs.

This CDR3 is CASSPTQTGSYEQYF. CDR3 DNA sequence: TGTGCCAGCTCACCCACCCAGACTGGCTCATACGAGCAGTACTTC. The chain uses TRBV18 and TRBJ2-7; D unresolved. Germline V lookup: CDR1 KGHSH, CDR2 LQKENI. V lost 3 bases to trimming and J lost 4 bases, with 16 bases between them. CDR3 length equals 15 residues.